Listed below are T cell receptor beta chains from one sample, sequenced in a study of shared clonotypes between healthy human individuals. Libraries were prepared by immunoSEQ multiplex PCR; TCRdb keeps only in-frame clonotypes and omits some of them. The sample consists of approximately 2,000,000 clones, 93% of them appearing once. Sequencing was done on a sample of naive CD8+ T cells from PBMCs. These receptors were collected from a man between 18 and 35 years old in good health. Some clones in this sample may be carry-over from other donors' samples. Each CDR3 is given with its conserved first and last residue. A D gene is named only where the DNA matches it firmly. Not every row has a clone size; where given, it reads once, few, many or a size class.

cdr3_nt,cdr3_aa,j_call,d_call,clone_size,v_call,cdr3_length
TGTGCCAGCAGCTTGGACAGGGGGCGAATGAGGACAGATACGCAGTATTTT,CASSLDRGRMRTDTQYF,TRBJ2-3,TRBD1,.,TRBV7-9,17
TGTGCCACCAGCAGCGACTGGGCGGGCTACGAGCAGTACTTC,CATSSDWAGYEQYF,TRBJ2-7,.,.,TRBV15,14
TGTGCTAGTGGTACCGCAGGCACTGAAGCTTTCTTT,CASGTAGTEAFF,TRBJ1-1,.,.,TRBV12-5,12
TGTGCCAGCACCCTCAACCTGGGGGACACCGGGGAGCTGTTTTTT,CASTLNLGDTGELFF,TRBJ2-2,.,.,TRBV5-6,15
TGTGCCAGTAAGGGGGCGCGGTACGAGCAGTACTTC,CASKGARYEQYF,TRBJ2-7,TRBD1,once,TRBV19,12
TGTGCCAGCAGCGTAGGGTCGTCGGGCTACGAGCAGTACTTC,CASSVGSSGYEQYF,TRBJ2-7,.,once,TRBV9,14
TGTGCCAGCAGCTTAGGTGCGGGATACAATGAGCAGTTCTTC,CASSLGAGYNEQFF,TRBJ2-1,.,.,TRBV7-8,14
TGCGCCAGCAGCCACTCAGGGGCGCAGGAAGGCTACACCTTC,CASSHSGAQEGYTF,TRBJ1-2,.,.,TRBV4-1,14
TGTGCCAGCAGTTCCTACAGGGGGCCGGACAATGAGCAGTTCTTC,CASSSYRGPDNEQFF,TRBJ2-1,TRBD1,.,TRBV27,15
TGTGCCAGCAGCCAATACTTAGGATACAATGAGCAGTTCTTC,CASSQYLGYNEQFF,TRBJ2-1,.,.,TRBV14,14
TGCGCCAGCAGCTTGGACTATACAATAACCTACGAGCAGTACTTC,CASSLDYTITYEQYF,TRBJ2-7,.,.,TRBV5-1,15